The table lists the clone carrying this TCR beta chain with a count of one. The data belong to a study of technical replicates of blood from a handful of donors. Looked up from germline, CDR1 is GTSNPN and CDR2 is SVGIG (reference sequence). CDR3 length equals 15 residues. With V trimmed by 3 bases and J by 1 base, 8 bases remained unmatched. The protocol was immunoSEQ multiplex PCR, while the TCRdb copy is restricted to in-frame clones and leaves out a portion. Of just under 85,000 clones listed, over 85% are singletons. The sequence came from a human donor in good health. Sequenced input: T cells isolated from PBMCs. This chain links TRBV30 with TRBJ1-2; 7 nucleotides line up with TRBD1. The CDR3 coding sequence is TGTGCCTGGAGAAATAGACAGGGCGTTAACTATGGCTACACCTTC. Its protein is CAWRNRQGVNYGYTF.